The 23 T cell receptor beta chains in this list originate from one sample, sequenced in a study of blood T cell repertoires in COVID-19. The table came from immunoSEQ multiplex PCR; TCRdb's copy has only in-frame clones and leaves some out. This table holds roughly 17,000 clones, 65% to 90% found once. Input material: peripheral blood. The receptors were gathered from a human donor with active COVID-19. The donor label of this sample is uncertain.

The chain couples TRBV10-3 to TRBJ2-2; D gene unclear. The V gene's germline CDR1 is ENHRY and CDR2 SYGVKD. This CDR3 contains 14 residues. The V end lost 0 bases, the J end lost 4 bases, and 6 bases lay between the germline ends. The CDR3 region is CAISESISTGELFF. The CDR3 DNA reads TGTGCCATCAGTGAGTCGATTAGCACCGGGGAGCTGTTTTTT.

CDR3 DNA sequence: TGCGCCAGCAGCCAAGCCGGGAGCAACACTGAAGCTTTCTTT. Protein product: CASSQAGSNTEAFF. The chain links TRBV4-3 to TRBJ1-1; D not resolved. The CDR3 totals 14 residues. The germline V gene encodes CDR1 LGHNA and CDR2 YSLEER. V lost 1 base and J 2 bases, leaving 8 bases between the germline ends.

The chain joins TRBV7-3 to TRBJ2-7; 13 bases line up with TRBD2. V shed 1 base, J shed 3 bases, and the junction held 6 bases outside the gene matches. From germline, CDR1 is SGHTA and CDR2 FQGTGA. This CDR3 has 17 residues. DNA of the CDR3: TGTGCCAGCAGCTTAAAGGGACTAGCGGGGAAATACTACGAGCAGTACTTC. It translates to CASSLKGLAGKYYEQYF.

The chain combines TRBV4-1 with TRBJ1-1; 7 bases fit TRBD1. With V trimmed by 0 bases and J by 0 bases, 7 bases remained unmatched. This CDR3 region has 17 residues. CDR1 and CDR2 (germline): MGHRA, YSYEKL. CDR3 in amino acids: CASSQDDRVSMNTEAFF. CDR3 DNA sequence: TGCGCCAGCAGCCAAGATGACAGGGTTAGTATGAACACTGAAGCTTTCTTT.

CDR3 nucleotides: TGCAGCGGACGTACAGGGAATGTGGGGTCTGAGCAGTTCTTC. This sequence encodes CSGRTGNVGSEQFF. This chain connects TRBV29-1 to TRBJ2-1, with a weak D call TRBD1 (6 bases). The V end was cut by 7 bases, the J end by 9 bases, with 22 bases between. This CDR3 comprises 14 residues. From germline, CDR1 is SQVTM and CDR2 ANQGSEA.

Points on this clone: This sample also contains other DNA sequences that code for the same CDR3. The V and J genes are TRBV3-1 (or the pseudogene TRBV3-2) and TRBJ1-6; D is perhaps TRBD1 (6 bases). The V end was cut by 3 bases, the J end by 5 bases, with 8 bases between. The germline gives CDR1 LGHDT, CDR2 YNNKEL (reference sequence). The CDR3 has 14 amino acids. The CDR3 is CASSQGQDNSPLHF. The CDR3 DNA reads TGTGCCAGCAGCCAGGGACAAGATAATTCACCCCTCCACTTT.

This clone is a singleton in its sample. The J gene is TRBJ2-7, the V gene TRBV5-8, with a weak D call TRBD1 (6 bases). The CDR3 is 14 residues long. Germline V gene sequence: CDR1 SGHTS, CDR2 YDEGEE. V shed 0 bases and J shed 1 base, with 8 bases lying between them. In DNA form, the CDR3 reads TGTGCCAGCAGCTTGGACAGGGTTTCCTACGAGCAGTACTTC. The encoded protein is CASSLDRVSYEQYF.

The genes are TRBV2 and TRBJ1-2; the D gene is possibly TRBD1 (5 bases). V was clipped by 4 bases and J by 5 bases, with 11 bases between them. This CDR3 contains 13 residues. The germline V gene has CDR1 SNHLY and CDR2 FYNNEI. The CDR3 loop is CASSVGAEYGYTF. For the CDR3, the DNA is TGTGCCAGCAGTGTAGGGGCTGAGTATGGCTACACCTTC.

The chain combines TRBV2 with TRBJ2-5; D uncertain. CDR1 SNHLY and CDR2 FYNNEI come from the germline V gene. V was shortened by 8 bases and J by 2 bases, with 9 bases between the two germline ends. The CDR3 totals 12 residues. The CDR3 bases are TGTGCCAGCCGGGTGCTACAAGAGACCCAGTACTTC. Amino acid sequence: CASRVLQETQYF.

The rearrangement links TRBV7-2 to TRBJ1-3; no reliable D call. V lost 4 bases and J 4 bases, leaving 11 bases between the germline ends. This CDR3 is 14 amino acids long. Germline lookup yields CDR1 SGHTA and CDR2 FQGNSA. CDR3 bases: TGTGCCAGCAGCTCCCGGGAAGGGGGAAACACCATATATTTT. Translated: CASSSREGGNTIYF.

The gene calls are TRBV7-2 and TRBJ2-5; TRBD1 is a possible D gene (6 bases). V lost 3 bases to trimming and J lost 4 bases, with 12 bases between them. Germline CDR1 SGHTA, CDR2 FQGNSA. The CDR3 is 14 amino acids. The CDR3 DNA follows: TGTGCCAGCAGCTTCCAAACAGGGAGAGAGACCCAGTACTTC. Its translation: CASSFQTGRETQYF.

The gene calls are TRBV5-4 and TRBJ2-7; 12 positions agree with TRBD2. Germline lookup yields CDR1 SGHNT and CDR2 YYREEE (reference sequence). Trimming at V came to 4 bases and at J to 5 bases, leaving 13 bases not matched to a gene. The CDR3 covers 17 residues. The CDR3 loop is CASSPEGLAGAPDEQYF. Written as DNA, the CDR3 is TGTGCCAGCAGCCCCGAGGGACTAGCGGGTGCTCCGGACGAGCAGTACTTC.

This clone was counted between two and nine times. The chain is built from TRBV19 and TRBJ2-7, with TRBD2 matching over 11 bases. The V segment lost 6 bases and the J segment 5 bases; nucleotides outside the gene matches: 3. Looked up from germline, CDR1 is LNHDA and CDR2 is SQIVND (reference sequence). The CDR3 spans 13 residues. CDR3 residues: CASSLAGGDEQYF. The CDR3 DNA reads as TGTGCCAGTAGCCTAGCGGGGGGCGACGAGCAGTACTTC.

V and J are TRBV10-2 and TRBJ2-4; 7 bases align to TRBD2. V lost 2 bases and J lost 3; bases outside the gene matches: 7. The CDR3 length is 16 residues. Per the germline V gene, CDR1 is WSHSY and CDR2 is SAAADI. CDR3 nucleotides: TGCGCCAGCAGTGAGCCCGTTAAGCGGGGCAAAAACATTCAGTACTTC. It yields the protein CASSEPVKRGKNIQYF.

The chain is built from TRBV4-3 and TRBJ2-2; tentative D call: TRBD1 (5 bases). Trimming removed 5 bases at V and 4 bases at J, with 11 bases between. The CDR3 loop spans 14 amino acids. Germline CDR1 reads LGHNA; CDR2 reads YSLEER. CDR3 loop: CASSYWTSTGELFF. For the CDR3, the DNA is TGCGCCAGCAGCTACTGGACAAGCACCGGGGAGCTGTTTTTT.

The chain employs TRBV10-3 and TRBJ2-7; the match to TRBD1 covers 9 bases. The CDR3 covers 13 residues. Unmatched junction bases numbered 12, after V lost 11 bases and J lost 7 bases. Germline V lookup: CDR1 ENHRY, CDR2 SYGVKD. The CDR3 coding sequence is TGTGCCTCTGCCGGGACAGGGCATGGGGAGCAGTACTTC. Its protein is CASAGTGHGEQYF.

The chain links TRBV7-9 to TRBJ2-1; TRBD1 might be the D (5 bases). Per germline, CDR1 SEHNR and CDR2 FQNEAQ (reference sequence). V was trimmed by 4 bases and J by 8 bases, leaving 18 bases between them. This CDR3 region has 15 residues. The CDR3 DNA follows: TGTGCCAGCAGCTCCACCAGGGATTCATACGATGAGCAGTTCTTC. Protein product: CASSSTRDSYDEQFF.

This clone was counted a few times. This chain links TRBV7-6 with TRBJ2-5; TRBD2 aligns across 8 bases. V shed 7 bases, J shed 5 bases, and the junction held 15 bases outside the gene matches. Germline CDR1 reads SGHVS; CDR2 reads FNYEAQ. The CDR3 spans 16 residues. CDR3 DNA: TGTGCCAGCACGCCTGGGTTGCGGGGGGCCGCGGAGACCCAGTACTTC. Its translation: CASTPGLRGAAETQYF.

The chain joins TRBV28 to TRBJ1-5; the match to TRBD1 covers 10 bases. The CDR3 runs 14 residues. Per germline, CDR1 MDHEN and CDR2 SYDVKM. V trimming: 10 bases; J trimming: 7 bases; junction bases outside the gene matches: 10. CDR3 residues: CATAPGQGHQPQHF. CDR3 DNA: TGTGCCACGGCCCCGGGACAGGGGCACCAGCCCCAGCATTTT.

The chain carries TRBV6-1 and TRBJ2-7; D unresolved. The CDR3 sequence is 17 residues long. The V and J ends lost 2 bases and 4 bases respectively, with 21 bases between them. CDR1 MNHNS and CDR2 SASEGT come from the germline V gene. CDR3 residues: CASSEHAERSGVYEQYF. The CDR3 region has the DNA TGTGCCAGCAGTGAACACGCTGAGAGATCCGGTGTTTACGAGCAGTACTTC.

The V call is TRBV6-2 or TRBV6-3, the J call TRBJ2-1, with 7 bases lining up with TRBD2. The V segment lost 2 bases and the J segment 7 bases; nucleotides outside the gene matches: 11. Germline V gene lookup returns CDR1 MNHEY and CDR2 SVGEGT. The CDR3 runs to 16 residues. The CDR3 here is CASSYPKRGPWNEQFF. Written as DNA, the CDR3 is TGTGCCAGCAGTTACCCGAAGCGGGGCCCTTGGAATGAGCAGTTCTTC.

Regarding this clone: Other nucleotide sequences from this sample produce the same CDR3. The gene calls are TRBV9 and TRBJ2-5, with D possibly TRBD2 on 7 matching bases. Trimming took 0 bases from V and 2 from J, leaving 17 bases between them. Germline loops: CDR1 SGDLS, CDR2 YYNGEE. The CDR3 runs 17 residues. CDR3 sequence reads: CASSVAGGLGEQETQYF. CDR3 coding DNA: TGTGCCAGCAGCGTAGCGGGGGGCCTCGGAGAGCAAGAGACCCAGTACTTC.

This clone turned up a few times. The rearrangement joins TRBV11-2 to TRBJ2-7; maybe TRBD2 (7 bases). The V and J ends lost 0 bases and 2 bases respectively, with 11 bases between them. Germline values: CDR1 SGHAT, CDR2 FQNNGV. The CDR3 spans 15 residues. In nucleotides, the CDR3 is TGTGCCAGCAGCTTAGATGGCGGGGGCACCTACGAGCAGTACTTC. Translated: CASSLDGGGTYEQYF.